This T cell receptor beta chain was profiled in a study of cytomegalovirus exposure and HLA in healthy donors. On the study more broadly: There were about 85 million unique TCRs (from HLA-typed donors) in an early data release.

This CDR3 contains 14 residues. From germline, CDR1 is KGHSH and CDR2 LQKENI. The V and J ends lost 6 bases and 10 bases, in that order; junction bases with no gene match: 9. Remarks on this clone: Its antigen is still unknown.

Study outcomes and limitations: A link between a missense DCLRE1C variant and TCR beta V- and J-gene trimming emerged from a later analysis. Analysis was performed later, and it showed HLA-associated TCR beta chains to be more clonally expanded than equally common others. Being indistinguishable, some V segments were excluded, TRBV6-2 and TRBV6-3 among them.

13 Jbeta primers and 60 Vbeta primers were used for the PCR. Assay: immunoSEQ multiplex PCR; the TCRdb copy retains only in-frame clones and omits some. Its clone listing holds roughly 82,000 clones. The specimen was PBMCs. This chain connects TRBV18 to TRBJ2-1; 10 bases match TRBD1. The TCR sequence derives from a woman aged 55-69 years in good health and CMV-seronegative. The DNA of the CDR3 is TGTGCCAGCTCCCCCGGGACAGGGGTACGCGAGCAGTTCTTC. Its translation is CASSPGTGVREQFF.